The source of this T cell receptor (beta chain) is a study of CD8 T cells in ankylosing spondylitis. This clonotype appeared once. Its antigen is not identified. Findings and limits, study-wide: According to the report, clones linked to the disease were significantly enriched in matched synovial fluid samples taken from ankylosing spondylitis patients. Disease-associated clonotypes exhibited CD8+ identity and were relatively infrequent in peripheral blood. Certain motif variants had earlier appeared in reactive arthritis synovial fluid and blood.

The V end lost 7 bases, the J end lost 0 bases, and 4 bases lay between the germline ends. CDR3 length: 12 residues. CDR1 is SNHLY, CDR2 FYNNEI, per germline. Using quantitative 5'-RACE with molecular barcodes, the authors made TCR beta libraries. TCRdb analysed the 5' RACE reads with MiXCR anew, one entry per CDR3 protein. Seen here are about 160,000 distinct CDR3 sequences, approximately 16% observed once, and the top ten hold roughly 7.7%. V gene TRBV2 combines with J gene TRBJ2-1, with no clear D. This clonotype originated in a male donor with ankylosing spondylitis or in good health (not recorded which). The sequenced sample was blood, either unsorted or a sorted T cell fraction (not recorded which). The CDR3 nucleotides are TGTGCCAGCAAAGGCTCCTACAATGAGCAGTTCTTC. Protein: CASKGSYNEQFF. Combining the CDR3 with reference TRBV2 and TRBJ2-1 gives the whole variable domain EPEVTQTPSHQVTQMGQEVILRCVPISNHLYFYWYRQILGQKVEFLVSFYNNEISEKSEIFDDQFSVERPDGSNFTLKIRSTKLEDSAMYFCASKGSYNEQFFGPGTRLTVL.